Below, 6 T cell receptor beta chains from the same sample are listed, as sequenced in a study of CD8 T cells in Susac syndrome. RNA totalling about 0.5 to 1 ug underwent reverse transcription with random hexamers. A single record per CDR3 protein comes from TCRdb applying MiXCR to the immunoSEQ multiplex PCR reads. The table lists 71,000 or so distinct CDR3 sequences, 90% to 95% of them singletons. The sequenced sample was CD4+ T cells from PBMCs. Receptors were obtained from a human donor with Susac syndrome.

This chain uses TRBV13 with TRBJ1-1, with D possibly TRBD1 on 5 matching bases. Trimming cost V 8 bases and J 2 bases, with 12 bases left between them. In germline, CDR1 is PRHDT, CDR2 FYEKMQ (reference sequence). The CDR3 is made up of 13 amino acids. This CDR3 reads CASSGRVNTEAFF. The CDR3 DNA sequence: TGTGCCAGCTCGGGCAGGGTTAACACTGAAGCTTTCTTT.

The chain combines TRBV5-1 with TRBJ1-6, with TRBD1 matching over 7 bases. V gave up 4 bases and J gave up 4 bases; unmatched junction bases: 2. The CDR3 extends over 14 amino acids. Germline loops: CDR1 SGHRS, CDR2 YFSETQ. The CDR3, as DNA: TGCGCCAGCAGCGGACAGGAGTATAATTCACCCCTCCACTTT. Translated: CASSGQEYNSPLHF.

The V call is TRBV10-3, the J call TRBJ1-2; tentative D call: TRBD1 (5 bases). Germline V gives CDR1 ENHRY, CDR2 SYGVKD. V gave up 3 bases and J gave up 8 bases, with 10 bases separating them. The CDR3 loop spans 12 amino acids. CDR3 sequence reads: CAISDGQGGYTF. Here the CDR3 DNA reads TGTGCCATCAGTGATGGGCAGGGAGGCTACACCTTC.

The table lists this clonotype with a count of one. The chain links TRBV20-1 to TRBJ2-7; D is uncertain. The CDR3 has 14 residues. Germline loops: CDR1 DFQATT, CDR2 SNEGSKA (reference sequence). As DNA, the CDR3 is TGCAGCGCTGATACCGGGTTATTCTCCTACGAGCAGTACTTC. This gives the protein CSADTGLFSYEQYF.

The chain combines TRBV19 with TRBJ1-2; D uncertain. The ends were cut back, 6 bases at V and 0 bases at J, with 17 bases in the middle. The germline V gene encodes CDR1 LNHDA and CDR2 SQIVND (reference sequence). This CDR3 contains 16 residues. CDR3 region: CASSSRRAGANYGYTF. The CDR3 region has the DNA TGTGCCAGTAGCTCCCGACGGGCAGGAGCTAACTATGGCTACACCTTC.

The chain is built from TRBV28 and TRBJ1-1, with 7 bases that match TRBD1. V shed 6 bases, J shed 1 base, and the junction held 11 bases outside the gene matches. The CDR3 extends over 16 amino acids. CDR1 MDHEN and CDR2 SYDVKM come from the germline V gene. CDR3 in DNA: TGTGCCAGCAGGGGACAGAATCTGGAAGAGAACACTGAAGCTTTCTTT. Its translation is CASRGQNLEENTEAFF.